This T cell receptor (beta chain) was profiled in a study of pediatric ulcerative colitis. V gave up 5 bases and J gave up 7 bases, with 18 bases separating them. The germline gives CDR1 ENHRY, CDR2 SYGVKD. This CDR3 contains 14 residues. TCRdb's copy holds only in-frame clones and misses some; the assay was immunoSEQ multiplex PCR. The sample records fewer than 13,000 clones, roughly four fifths being singletons. The rectum was sampled with one to two pinch biopsies at colonoscopy. The receptor's source is a girl aged 5-17 years who was a control in a study of pediatric ulcerative colitis. The specimen was gut tissue. V and J are TRBV10-3 and TRBJ2-7; tentative D call: TRBD2 (5 bases). This CDR3 reads CAISPEGSSGEQYF. The CDR3, as DNA: TGTGCCATCAGTCCCGAGGGCTCGAGTGGGGAGCAGTACTTC.